A single sample is the source of the 32 T cell receptor beta chains below, sequenced in a study of OX40 agonist ivuxolimab in advanced cancers. The method was the immunoSEQ multiplex PCR assay. TCRdb re-hosts the immuneACCESS table, in-frame sequences only. Its copies lack some clones; in the studies checked, an unresolved V gene accounts for under half of them, and the cause for the rest is not known. For this sample the table gives over 15,000 clones, of which roughly four fifths were detected only once. 2% to 2.5% of the sample belongs to the ten largest clones. The material was CD4+ or CD8+ T cells sorted from blood, obtained in a trial of the OX40 agonist ivuxolimab. Every receptor here comes from an adult with an advanced solid tumor such as melanoma, head and neck, liver or kidney cancer.

The chain recombines TRBV6-5 with TRBJ2-5; the match to TRBD1 covers 8 bases. The CDR3 is 15 residues long. The V and J ends lost 6 bases and 1 base, in that order; junction bases with no gene match: 7. Per the germline V gene, CDR1 is MNHEY and CDR2 is SVGAGI. The CDR3 coding sequence is TGTGCCAGCAGAATAGGGACAGGCCTCCAAGAGACCCAGTACTTC. This sequence encodes CASRIGTGLQETQYF.

V is TRBV27 and J is TRBJ2-3; 8 positions match TRBD2. The length of the CDR3 is 16 residues. J gave up 0 bases and V 6 bases, and 8 bases lay outside the gene matches. Germline V gives CDR1 MNHEY, CDR2 SMNVEV (reference sequence). CDR3: CASSHRTSGSTDTQYF. In DNA form, the CDR3 reads TGTGCCAGCAGCCACCGAACTAGCGGTAGCACAGATACGCAGTATTTT.

In this sample, this clone turned up once. This chain connects TRBV10-2 to TRBJ2-3; a weak D match, TRBD2 (6 bases). The CDR3 has 17 amino acids. Germline V CDR1 and CDR2: WSHSY, SAAADI. V shed 3 bases and J shed 2 bases, with 18 bases lying between them. Here the CDR3 DNA reads TGCGCCAGCAGTGATGTCCCGGGTAGCGGAGTCACAGATACGCAGTATTTT. Translated: CASSDVPGSGVTDTQYF.

This chain connects TRBV6-1 to TRBJ1-5, with TRBD1 as a possible D gene (6 bases). With 6 bases removed from V and 6 bases from J, the gap between germline ends came to 18 bases. The CDR3 is made up of 15 amino acids. Germline CDR1 reads MNHNS; CDR2 reads SASEGT. CDR3 coding DNA: TGTGCCAGCAGGACCCGGGGGCTCTCAGGTCAGCCCCAGCATTTT. Translated, it gives CASRTRGLSGQPQHF.

The rearrangement joins TRBV6-1 to TRBJ2-7; 7 nucleotides line up with TRBD1. The CDR3 consists of 15 residues. Germline V gene lookup returns CDR1 MNHNS and CDR2 SASEGT. After removal of 5 bases from V and 0 bases from J, the junction contained 7 bases not matched to a gene. The CDR3 sequence is CASSPTGTSSYEQYF. The CDR3 nucleotides read TGTGCCAGCAGTCCGACAGGGACGAGCTCCTACGAGCAGTACTTC.

The chain joins TRBV7-3 to TRBJ1-1; 8 bases match TRBD1. Trimming took 6 bases from V and 1 from J; bases not matched to a gene: 7. The CDR3 sequence is 15 residues long. Germline V gene data show CDR1 as SGHTA and CDR2 as FQGTGA. The CDR3 protein is CASSPTGGSNTEAFF. CDR3 in DNA: TGTGCCAGCAGTCCAACAGGGGGTTCGAACACTGAAGCTTTCTTT.

This clone appeared a few times. This chain joins TRBV7-9 and TRBJ2-7, with 7 bases that match TRBD2. This CDR3 spans 14 amino acids. Germline V gene lookup returns CDR1 SEHNR and CDR2 FQNEAQ (reference sequence). Trimming took 5 bases from V and 1 from J; bases not matched to a gene: 5. CDR3 sequence: CASSPAGRSYEQYF. Here the CDR3 DNA reads TGTGCCAGCAGCCCAGCGGGGAGATCCTACGAGCAGTACTTC.

This chain links TRBV7-3 with TRBJ2-3; D is unclear. Germline V CDR1 and CDR2: SGHTA, FQGTGA. The CDR3 is made up of 13 amino acids. The germline V and J ends were trimmed by 4 bases and 2 bases, with 7 bases remaining between them. The CDR3 bases are TGTGCCAGCAGCTACTTGTCCACAGATACGCAGTATTTT. This sequence encodes CASSYLSTDTQYF.

The chain employs TRBV19 and TRBJ1-5; D perhaps matches TRBD1 (5 bases). V was cut by 0 bases and J by 6 bases, with 12 bases left in between. Germline V CDR1 and CDR2: LNHDA, SQIVND (reference sequence). The CDR3 totals 15 residues. The CDR3 here is CASSIDRQGGQPQHF. The CDR3 DNA sequence: TGTGCCAGTAGTATAGATCGCCAGGGTGGTCAGCCCCAGCATTTT.

V gene TRBV19 combines with J gene TRBJ2-6; D tentatively fits TRBD1 or TRBD2 (5 bases each). Germline values: CDR1 LNHDA, CDR2 SQIVND (reference sequence). This CDR3 contains 15 residues. V was clipped by 7 bases and J by 3 bases, with 13 bases between them. The DNA for the CDR3 is TGTGCCAGTAATGGGGCGGAGGTTGGGGCCAACGTCCTGACTTTC. This sequence encodes CASNGAEVGANVLTF.

The V and J genes are TRBV2 and TRBJ2-3; 9 bases match TRBD2. Germline V gene sequence: CDR1 SNHLY, CDR2 FYNNEI. CDR3 length: 16 residues. The V gene end was trimmed by 4 bases and the J gene end by 4 bases; junction bases not matched to a gene: 9. The CDR3 is CASSALRAGGSDTQYF. The CDR3 DNA sequence: TGTGCCAGCAGTGCACTTCGGGCGGGAGGGTCAGATACGCAGTATTTT.

This chain uses TRBV5-4 with TRBJ2-5; 9 nucleotides agree with TRBD1. The tail of the sequence fits TRBJ2-7 better, so the J call may be wrong. CDR1 SGHNT and CDR2 YYREEE come from the germline V gene (reference sequence). The CDR3 has 14 amino acids. CDR3 in DNA: TGTGCCAGCCAATTAGGGACAGGGATCTACGAGCAGTACTTC. It yields the protein CASQLGTGIYEQYF.

The CDR3 is CASSPINGAGVEAFF. The CDR3 bases are TGCGCCAGCAGCCCGATAAATGGGGCAGGGGTCGAAGCTTTCTTT. This sequence joins TRBV5-1 and TRBJ1-1, with D possibly TRBD1 on 6 matching bases. Germline CDR1 SGHRS, CDR2 YFSETQ. The CDR3 is 15 amino acids. Trimming cost V 4 bases and J 8 bases, with 21 bases left between them.

This chain links TRBV7-3 with TRBJ2-7; D call uncertain. Trimming took 4 bases from V and 2 from J, leaving 12 bases between them. Germline loops: CDR1 SGHTA, CDR2 FQGTGA. This CDR3 comprises 14 residues. The CDR3 reads CASSSQMGTYEQYF. CDR3 nucleotides: TGTGCCAGCAGCTCTCAAATGGGTACCTACGAGCAGTACTTC.

The chain employs TRBV14 and TRBJ2-1; 7 bases line up with TRBD2. The CDR3 is made up of 16 amino acids. Germline V lookup: CDR1 SGHDN, CDR2 FVKESK. With 1 base clipped from V and 0 bases from J, the junction kept 3 bases outside the gene matches. The CDR3 spells CASSQVGGSSYNEQFF. The CDR3 DNA reads TGTGCCAGCAGCCAAGTAGGCGGGAGCTCCTACAATGAGCAGTTCTTC.

This chain joins TRBV28 and TRBJ2-3; TRBD2 matches 7 bases. There are 15 residues in the CDR3. V shed 3 bases and J 2 bases; nucleotides not matched to a gene: 5. Germline values: CDR1 MDHEN, CDR2 SYDVKM. The CDR3 is CASSFEAGTTDTQYF. In DNA, the CDR3 is TGTGCCAGCAGTTTTGAAGCGGGGACCACAGATACGCAGTATTTT.

This clone was picked up one time. The chain is built from TRBV15 and TRBJ2-2, with TRBD2 matching 8 bases. CDR3 length: 14 amino acids. J gave up 0 bases and V 6 bases, and 0 bases lay outside the gene matches. CDR1 and CDR2 (germline): LNHNV, YYDKDF (reference sequence). CDR3: CATRLAANTGELFF. For the CDR3, the DNA is TGTGCCACCAGACTAGCGGCGAACACCGGGGAGCTGTTTTTT.

This clone was detected a few times. The chain employs TRBV28 and TRBJ2-7; D unclear. Per the germline V gene, CDR1 is MDHEN and CDR2 is SYDVKM. The V gene lost 1 base and the J gene lost 2 bases, with 6 bases spanning the gap. The CDR3 runs to 13 residues. The CDR3 protein is CASSLSVTYEQYF. The CDR3 nucleotides are TGTGCCAGCAGTTTATCAGTTACCTACGAGCAGTACTTC.

The chain employs TRBV4-2 and TRBJ2-1; TRBD2 matches 13 bases. With V trimmed by 1 base and J by 5 bases, 5 bases remained unmatched. Germline V lookup: CDR1 LGHNA, CDR2 YNFKEQ. This CDR3 spans 17 amino acids. CDR3 bases: TGTGCCAGCAGCCAAGCCCAGGGGACTAGCGGGGACAATGAGCAGTTCTTC. It translates to CASSQAQGTSGDNEQFF.

V usage is TRBV30 and J usage is TRBJ1-2; perhaps TRBD1 as D (5 bases). Germline values: CDR1 GTSNPN, CDR2 SVGIG (reference sequence). CDR3 length equals 15 residues. Trimming cost V 2 bases and J 5 bases, with 18 bases left between them. CDR3 sequence: CAWSPISGTAYGYTF. The CDR3 coding sequence is TGTGCCTGGAGTCCAATTTCCGGGACGGCGTATGGCTACACCTTC. Full variable domain (rest looked up from reference TRBV30 and TRBJ1-2): SQTIHQWPATLVQPVGSPLSLECTVEGTSNPNLYWYRQAAGRGLQLLFYSVGIGQISSEVPQNLSASRPQDRQFILSSKKLLLSDSGFYLCAWSPISGTAYGYTFGSGTRLTVV.

This clone was counted once. At one end, the junction sequence differs from germline, possibly due to a read error. The V call is TRBV7-8, the J call TRBJ1-2; D gene unclear. CDR1 SGHVS and CDR2 FQNEAQ come from the germline V gene. The CDR3 is 13 residues long. The CDR3 sequence is CASSPLGNHQPAF. In nucleotides, the CDR3 is TGTGCCAGCAGCCCCCTGGGGAACCACCAACCCGCCTTC.

This clone appeared a few times. This chain links TRBV7-9 with TRBJ2-1, with D maybe TRBD1 (6 bases). The germline CDR1 and CDR2 sequences are SEHNR and FQNEAQ (reference sequence). CDR3 size: 18 residues. Deletions cut 5 bases from V and 0 bases from J, with 20 bases between. CDR3 coding DNA: TGTGCCAGCAGCCCGCCCCCGGGACAAAGAAACTCCTACAATGAGCAGTTCTTC. Translating it yields CASSPPPGQRNSYNEQFF.

This clone was seen once. The chain employs TRBV28 and TRBJ1-2, with 9 bases fitting TRBD1. The CDR3 length is 16 residues. V trimming: 6 bases; J trimming: 7 bases; junction bases outside the gene matches: 15. Germline assignment: CDR1 MDHEN and CDR2 SYDVKM. Written as DNA, the CDR3 is TGTGCCAGCAGCCCTGCCGGTTGGACAGGGGAGCGTGGCTACACCTTC. It encodes CASSPAGWTGERGYTF.

The chain carries TRBV11-2 and TRBJ1-3; the D gene is possibly TRBD1 (6 bases). CDR1 and CDR2 (germline): SGHAT, FQNNGV. This CDR3 is 16 amino acids long. Trimming removed 4 bases at V and 0 bases at J, with 13 bases between. In DNA, the CDR3 is TGTGCCAGCAGCTCTTACAGGGCGCACTCTGGAAACACCATATATTTT. Amino acids: CASSSYRAHSGNTIYF.

The rearrangement uses TRBV7-6 and TRBJ1-4; the D is unclear. Trimming removed 4 bases from V and 5 bases from J, with 11 bases in between. The CDR3 loop spans 14 amino acids. Germline V gene lookup returns CDR1 SGHVS and CDR2 FNYEAQ. CDR3 sequence reads: CASSSRTGNEKLFF. DNA for the CDR3: TGTGCCAGCAGCTCGAGGACGGGAAATGAAAAACTGTTTTTT.

The rearrangement uses TRBV7-8 and TRBJ1-5; D perhaps matches TRBD1 (5 bases). V lost 8 bases, J lost 0 bases, and 17 bases lay in between. The CDR3 has 16 residues. Germline CDR1 and CDR2: SGHVS and FQNEAQ. The DNA for the CDR3 is TGTGCCAGCCAGATGAACCGGGACGGTAGCAATCAGCCCCAGCATTTT. As protein: CASQMNRDGSNQPQHF.

This chain uses TRBV27 with TRBJ1-1; perhaps TRBD1 as D (6 bases). Germline-derived CDR1 and CDR2 are MNHEY and SMNVEV (reference sequence). This CDR3 comprises 15 residues. Trimming took off 0 bases at V and 4 bases at J, with 12 bases between the two ends. The CDR3: CASSLSYRAGTEAFF. The CDR3 bases are TGTGCCAGCAGTTTATCGTACAGGGCGGGCACTGAAGCTTTCTTT.

This chain links TRBV7-3 with TRBJ2-1, with a weak D call TRBD1 (5 bases). Looked up from germline, CDR1 is SGHTA and CDR2 is FQGTGA. The CDR3 totals 15 residues. With 4 bases removed from V and 6 bases from J, the gap between germline ends came to 16 bases. The chain's CDR3 is CASSYGPGLGNEQFF. Here the CDR3 DNA reads TGTGCCAGCAGCTACGGGCCAGGGCTAGGCAATGAGCAGTTCTTC.

The chain uses TRBV2 and TRBJ1-1; 8 nucleotides match TRBD1. The CDR3 runs 14 residues. J lost 4 bases, V lost 6 bases, and 7 bases had no gene match. CDR1 is SNHLY and CDR2 is FYNNEI in the germline V gene. The DNA of the CDR3 is TGTGCCAGCAGGGCACAGGGGGGTGGCACTGAAGCTTTCTTT. It translates to CASRAQGGGTEAFF. The whole variable domain, filled in from reference TRBV2 and TRBJ1-1, reads EPEVTQTPSHQVTQMGQEVILRCVPISNHLYFYWYRQILGQKVEFLVSFYNNEISEKSEIFDDQFSVERPDGSNFTLKIRSTKLEDSAMYFCASRAQGGGTEAFFGQGTRLTVV.

The chain joins TRBV27 to TRBJ2-7, with 9 bases identical to TRBD2. Per the germline V gene, CDR1 is MNHEY and CDR2 is SMNVEV (reference sequence). The V and J ends lost 5 bases and 0 bases, in that order; junction bases with no gene match: 8. The CDR3 spans 16 residues. The CDR3 DNA sequence: TGTGCCAGCAGTAAAAGACTAGCGGAAAGCTCCTACGAGCAGTACTTC. Amino acids: CASSKRLAESSYEQYF.

The chain joins TRBV5-8 to TRBJ2-3, with TRBD2 as a possible D gene (5 bases). This CDR3 region has 13 residues. V lost 7 bases and J lost 0, with 9 bases in between. Germline V gene data show CDR1 as SGHTS and CDR2 as YDEGEE. CDR3 sequence: CASGRTSTDTQYF. The CDR3 DNA reads TGTGCCAGCGGACGGACTAGCACAGATACGCAGTATTTT.

This clone was seen more than once but under ten times. The J gene is TRBJ2-1, the V gene TRBV29-1; possibly TRBD1 or TRBD2 for D (6 bases each). Germline CDR1 is SQVTM and CDR2 is ANQGSEA. CDR3 size: 14 residues. Trimming shortened V by 4 bases and J by 9 bases, and 19 bases separated the two germline ends. In nucleotides, the CDR3 is TGCAGCGTTGTGAGGGGGGCGCATCTCGGTGAGCAGTTCTTC. Amino acid sequence: CSVVRGAHLGEQFF.